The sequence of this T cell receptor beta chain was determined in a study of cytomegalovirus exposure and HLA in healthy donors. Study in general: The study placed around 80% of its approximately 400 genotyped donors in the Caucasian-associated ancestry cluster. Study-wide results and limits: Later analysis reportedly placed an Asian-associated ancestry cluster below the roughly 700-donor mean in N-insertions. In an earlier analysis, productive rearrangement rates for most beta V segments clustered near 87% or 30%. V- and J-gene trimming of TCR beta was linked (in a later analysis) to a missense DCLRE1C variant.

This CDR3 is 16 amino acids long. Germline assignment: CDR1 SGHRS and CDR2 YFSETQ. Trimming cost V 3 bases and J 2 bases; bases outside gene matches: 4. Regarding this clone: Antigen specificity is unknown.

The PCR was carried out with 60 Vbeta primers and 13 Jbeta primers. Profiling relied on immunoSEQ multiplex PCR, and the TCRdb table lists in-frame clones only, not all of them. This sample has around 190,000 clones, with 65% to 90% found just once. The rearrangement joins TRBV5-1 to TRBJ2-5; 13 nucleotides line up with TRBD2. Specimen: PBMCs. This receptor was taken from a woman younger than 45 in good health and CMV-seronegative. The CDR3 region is CASSWTSGGAQETQYF. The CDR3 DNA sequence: TGCGCCAGCAGCTGGACTAGCGGGGGTGCGCAAGAGACCCAGTACTTC.